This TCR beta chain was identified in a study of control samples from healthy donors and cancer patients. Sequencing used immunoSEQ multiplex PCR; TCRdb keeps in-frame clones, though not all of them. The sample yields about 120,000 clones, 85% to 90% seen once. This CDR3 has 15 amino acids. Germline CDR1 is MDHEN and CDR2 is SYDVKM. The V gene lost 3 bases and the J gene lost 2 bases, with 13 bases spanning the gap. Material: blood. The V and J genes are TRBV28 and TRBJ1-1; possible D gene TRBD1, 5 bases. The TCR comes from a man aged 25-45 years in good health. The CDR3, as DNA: TGTGCCAGCAGTTTCCCGGGGGTACAAAACACTGAAGCTTTCTTT. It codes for CASSFPGVQNTEAFF.